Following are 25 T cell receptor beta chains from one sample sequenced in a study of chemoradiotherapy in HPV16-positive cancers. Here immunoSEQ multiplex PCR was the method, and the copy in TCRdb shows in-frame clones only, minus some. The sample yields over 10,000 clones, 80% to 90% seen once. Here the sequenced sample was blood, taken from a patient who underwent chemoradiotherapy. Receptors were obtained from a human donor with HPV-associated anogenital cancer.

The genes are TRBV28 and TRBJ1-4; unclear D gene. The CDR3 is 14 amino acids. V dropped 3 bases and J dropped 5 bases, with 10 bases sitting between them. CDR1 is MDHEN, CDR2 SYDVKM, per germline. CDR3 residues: CASSFASRNEKLFF. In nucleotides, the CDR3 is TGTGCCAGCAGTTTCGCCAGTAGGAATGAAAAACTGTTTTTT.

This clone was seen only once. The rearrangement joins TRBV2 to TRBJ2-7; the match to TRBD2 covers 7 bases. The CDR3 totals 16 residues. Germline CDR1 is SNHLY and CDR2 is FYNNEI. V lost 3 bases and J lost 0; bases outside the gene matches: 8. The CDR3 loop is CASSDGVAGNSYEQYF. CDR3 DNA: TGTGCCAGCAGTGATGGGGTAGCGGGCAACTCCTACGAGCAGTACTTC.

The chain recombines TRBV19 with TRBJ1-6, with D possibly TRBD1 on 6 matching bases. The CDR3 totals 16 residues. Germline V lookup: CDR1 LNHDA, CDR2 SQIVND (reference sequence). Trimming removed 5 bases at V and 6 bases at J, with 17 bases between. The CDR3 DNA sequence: TGTGCCAGTAGTTTGGCTCGGGGGCAGCTTAATTCACCCCTCCACTTT. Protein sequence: CASSLARGQLNSPLHF. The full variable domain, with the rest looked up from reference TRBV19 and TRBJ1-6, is DGGITQSPKYLFRKEGQNVTLSCEQNLNHDAMYWYRQDPGQGLRLIYYSQIVNDFQKGDIAEGYSVSREKKESFPLTVTSAQKNPTAFYLCASSLARGQLNSPLHFGNGTRLTVT.

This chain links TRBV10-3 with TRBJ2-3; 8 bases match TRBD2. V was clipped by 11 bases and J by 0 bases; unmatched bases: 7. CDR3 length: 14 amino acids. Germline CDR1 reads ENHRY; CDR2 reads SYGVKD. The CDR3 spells CACRPSGSTDTQYF. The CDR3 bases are TGTGCCTGCCGTCCTAGCGGGAGCACAGATACGCAGTATTTT.

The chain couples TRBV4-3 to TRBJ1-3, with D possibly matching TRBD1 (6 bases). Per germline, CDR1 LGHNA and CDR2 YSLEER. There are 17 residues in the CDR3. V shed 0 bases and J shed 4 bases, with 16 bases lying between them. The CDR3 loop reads CASSQDPPGEIGNTIYF. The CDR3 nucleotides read TGCGCCAGCAGCCAAGACCCCCCAGGGGAAATCGGAAACACCATATATTTT.

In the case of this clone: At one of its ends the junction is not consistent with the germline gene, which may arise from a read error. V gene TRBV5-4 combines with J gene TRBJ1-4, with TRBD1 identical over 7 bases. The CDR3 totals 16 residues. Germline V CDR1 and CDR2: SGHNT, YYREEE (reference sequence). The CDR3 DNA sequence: TGCGCCAGCAGCCAAGACCAGGACAGGCACGCGGAAAAACTGTTTTTT. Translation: CASSQDQDRHAEKLFF.

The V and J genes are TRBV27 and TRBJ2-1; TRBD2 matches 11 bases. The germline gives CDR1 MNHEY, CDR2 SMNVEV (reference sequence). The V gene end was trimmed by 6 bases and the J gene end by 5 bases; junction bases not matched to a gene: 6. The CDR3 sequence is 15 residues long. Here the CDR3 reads CASRHRGLADNEQFF. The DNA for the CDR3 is TGTGCCAGCAGACACAGGGGACTAGCGGACAATGAGCAGTTCTTC.

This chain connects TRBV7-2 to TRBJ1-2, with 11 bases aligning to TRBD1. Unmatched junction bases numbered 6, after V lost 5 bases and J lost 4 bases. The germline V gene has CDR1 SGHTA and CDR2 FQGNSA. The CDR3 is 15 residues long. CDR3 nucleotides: TGTGCCAGCAGCCCCCGGACAGGGGGCTCCTATGGCTACACCTTC. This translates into CASSPRTGGSYGYTF.

CDR3 residues: CASRGTSGPEQFF. The CDR3 DNA is TGTGCCAGCAGGGGGACTAGCGGGCCAGAGCAGTTCTTC. The rearrangement links TRBV6-5 to TRBJ2-1; 12 bases match TRBD2. Germline values: CDR1 MNHEY, CDR2 SVGAGI. V shed 6 bases and J 10 bases; nucleotides not matched to a gene: 4. CDR3 length: 13 amino acids.

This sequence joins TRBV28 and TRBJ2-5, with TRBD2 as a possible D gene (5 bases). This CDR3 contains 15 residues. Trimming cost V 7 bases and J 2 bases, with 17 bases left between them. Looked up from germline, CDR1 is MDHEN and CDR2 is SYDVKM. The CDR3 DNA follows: TGTGCCAGCACCTCCGCCAGCGGCGGTCAAGAGACCCAGTACTTC. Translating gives CASTSASGGQETQYF.

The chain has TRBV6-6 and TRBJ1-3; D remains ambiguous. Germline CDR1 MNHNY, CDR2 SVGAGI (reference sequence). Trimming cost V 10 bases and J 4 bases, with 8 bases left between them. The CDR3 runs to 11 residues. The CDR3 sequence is CATTGGNTIYF. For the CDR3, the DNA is TGTGCCACCACCGGAGGAAACACCATATATTTT.

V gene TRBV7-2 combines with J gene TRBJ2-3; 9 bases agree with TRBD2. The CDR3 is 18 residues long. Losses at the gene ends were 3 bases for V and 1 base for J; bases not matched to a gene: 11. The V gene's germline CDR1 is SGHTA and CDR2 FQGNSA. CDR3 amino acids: CASSFHPTSGYRTDTQYF. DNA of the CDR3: TGTGCCAGCAGCTTCCACCCGACTAGCGGATATCGCACAGATACGCAGTATTTT.

The DNA for the CDR3 is TGTGCCAGCAGCTCGGAGGCACGCTCCAGATCCTCTGGGGCCAACGTCCTGACTTTC. Its protein is CASSSEARSRSSGANVLTF. The chain is built from TRBV5-4 and TRBJ2-6; weak D call: TRBD2 (5 bases). Germline V lookup: CDR1 SGHNT, CDR2 YYREEE (reference sequence). Trimming removed 3 bases from V and 0 bases from J, with 19 bases in between. The CDR3 length is 19 residues.

In DNA form, the CDR3 reads TGTGCCAGTAAAGGATTGGGGTCCGTCACCGGGGAGCTGTTTTTT. Translation: CASKGLGSVTGELFF. This chain uses TRBV19 with TRBJ2-2; D uncertain. Trimming pared 7 bases from V and 4 bases from J, leaving 16 bases between. Germline lookup yields CDR1 LNHDA and CDR2 SQIVND (reference sequence). This CDR3 has 15 residues.

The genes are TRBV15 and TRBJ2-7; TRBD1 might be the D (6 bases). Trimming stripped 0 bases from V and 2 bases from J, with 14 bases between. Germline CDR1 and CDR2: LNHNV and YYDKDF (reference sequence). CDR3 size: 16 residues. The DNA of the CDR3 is TGTGCCACCAGCAGAGATCAATTGGACAGAACCTACGAGCAGTACTTC. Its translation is CATSRDQLDRTYEQYF. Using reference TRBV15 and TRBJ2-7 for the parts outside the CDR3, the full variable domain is DAMVIQNPRYQVTQFGKPVTLSCSQTLNHNVMYWYQQKSSQAPKLLFHYYDKDFNNEADTPDNFQSRRPNTSFCFLDIRSPGLGDTAMYLCATSRDQLDRTYEQYFGPGTRLTVT.

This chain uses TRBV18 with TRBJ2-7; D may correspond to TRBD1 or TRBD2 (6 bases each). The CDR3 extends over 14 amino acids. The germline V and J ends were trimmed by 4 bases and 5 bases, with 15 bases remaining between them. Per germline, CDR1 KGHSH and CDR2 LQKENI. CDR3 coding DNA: TGTGCCAGCTCACGCGCTGGGGGGCCCCACGAGCAGTACTTC. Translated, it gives CASSRAGGPHEQYF. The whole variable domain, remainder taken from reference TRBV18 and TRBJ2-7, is NAGVMQNPRHLVRRRGQEARLRCSPMKGHSHVYWYRQLPEEGLKFMVYLQKENIIDESGMPKERFSAEFPKEGPSILRIQQVVRGDSAAYFCASSRAGGPHEQYFGPGTRLTVT.

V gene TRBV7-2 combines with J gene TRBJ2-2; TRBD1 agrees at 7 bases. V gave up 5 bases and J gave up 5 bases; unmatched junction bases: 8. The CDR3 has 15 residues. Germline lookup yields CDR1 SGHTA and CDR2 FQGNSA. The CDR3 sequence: CASSNPGQRTGELFF. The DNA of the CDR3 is TGTGCCAGCAGCAACCCGGGACAGCGAACCGGGGAGCTGTTTTTT.

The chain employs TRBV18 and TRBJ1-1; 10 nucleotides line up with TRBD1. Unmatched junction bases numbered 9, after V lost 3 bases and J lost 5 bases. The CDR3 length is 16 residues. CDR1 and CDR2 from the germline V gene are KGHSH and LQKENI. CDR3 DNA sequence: TGTGCCAGCTCACCGGGGACAGGGGTTGTAGGGACTGAAGCTTTCTTT. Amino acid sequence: CASSPGTGVVGTEAFF.

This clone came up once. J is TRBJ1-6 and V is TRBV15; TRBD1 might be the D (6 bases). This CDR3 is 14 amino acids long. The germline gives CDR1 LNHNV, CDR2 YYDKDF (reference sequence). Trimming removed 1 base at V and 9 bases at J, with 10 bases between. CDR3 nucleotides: TGTGCCACCAGCAGAGGGGCAGGGGTTTCACCCCTCCACTTT. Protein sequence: CATSRGAGVSPLHF.

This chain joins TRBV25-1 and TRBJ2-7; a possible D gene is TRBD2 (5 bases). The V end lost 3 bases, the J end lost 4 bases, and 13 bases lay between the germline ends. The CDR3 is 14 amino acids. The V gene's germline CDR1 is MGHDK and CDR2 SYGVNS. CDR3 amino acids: CASSDSGSVYEQYF. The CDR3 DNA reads TGTGCCAGCAGTGACTCGGGATCCGTTTACGAGCAGTACTTC.

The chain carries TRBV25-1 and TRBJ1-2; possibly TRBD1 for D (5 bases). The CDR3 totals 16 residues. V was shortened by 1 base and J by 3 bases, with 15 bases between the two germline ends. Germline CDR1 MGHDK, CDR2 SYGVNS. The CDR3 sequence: CASSESIGGPYYGYTF. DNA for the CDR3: TGTGCCAGCAGTGAATCGATTGGGGGACCGTACTATGGCTACACCTTC.

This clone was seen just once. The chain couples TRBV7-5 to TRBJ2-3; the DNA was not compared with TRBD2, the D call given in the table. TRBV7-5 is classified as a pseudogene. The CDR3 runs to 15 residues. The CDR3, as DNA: TGTGCCAGAAGCTTAAAGTGGGAGGGACCAGATACGCAGTATTTT. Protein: CARSLKWEGPDTQYF.

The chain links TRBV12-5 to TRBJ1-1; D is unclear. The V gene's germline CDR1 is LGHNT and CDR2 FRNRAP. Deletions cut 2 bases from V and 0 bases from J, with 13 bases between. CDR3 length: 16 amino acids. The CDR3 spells CASGLRGFGMNTEAFF. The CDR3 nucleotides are TGTGCTAGTGGTTTGCGGGGATTTGGGATGAACACTGAAGCTTTCTTT.

CDR3 in amino acids: CASGTGQGYEQYF. As DNA, the CDR3 is TGTGCCAGCGGCACGGGACAGGGCTACGAGCAGTACTTC. The chain is built from TRBV27 and TRBJ2-7; 9 nucleotides align to TRBD1. CDR3 length: 13 residues. In germline, CDR1 is MNHEY, CDR2 SMNVEV (reference sequence). Germline trimming cut 8 bases from V and 3 bases from J; bases unmatched to any gene: 5.

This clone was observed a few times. DNA of the CDR3: TGTGCCAGCAGCTTTGAGGGGAAGAACACTGAAGCTTTCTTT. The encoded protein is CASSFEGKNTEAFF. The chain links TRBV7-9 to TRBJ1-1; TRBD1 might be the D (5 bases). This CDR3 is 14 amino acids long. Germline V gene sequence: CDR1 SEHNR, CDR2 FQNEAQ (reference sequence). V lost 3 bases to trimming and J lost 1 base, with 9 bases between them.